The clone carrying this T cell receptor (beta chain) came up once. This record belongs to a study of blood T cell repertoires in COVID-19. TCRdb keeps only in-frame clones here, not all; method: immunoSEQ multiplex PCR. The repertoire includes 80,000 to 100,000 clones, about 86% of them detected once, and around 13% sits in the top ten. The CDR3 is 15 amino acids. The V gene lost 7 bases and the J gene lost 3 bases, with 19 bases spanning the gap. Germline V gene sequence: CDR1 LNHDA, CDR2 SQIVND (reference sequence). This TCR derives from an older woman in a cohort sampled during active or convalescent COVID-19. Material: peripheral blood. This chain connects TRBV19 to TRBJ2-7; D gene uncertain. CDR3 nucleotides: TGTGCCAGTAAACTTCAGGCAGGTCTGTTCTACGAGCAGTACTTC. Its protein product is CASKLQAGLFYEQYF.